This T cell receptor beta chain was documented in a study of human T cells and chemical hapten exposure. Study summary: Patch testing was performed with 0.01% DPC on the upper back, with reading at 6 days.

Time point indicated: patch test 2, 6 weeks after DPC sensitization. Treatment indicated: therapeutic diphenylcyclopropenone sensitization with weekly scalp DPC. Total RNA extraction was carried out from unfractionated whole blood. Looked up from germline, CDR1 is SNHLY and CDR2 is FYNNEI. The CDR3 is 14 amino acids. The germline V and J ends were trimmed by 6 bases and 3 bases, with 13 bases remaining between them. This clonotype was counted ten times or more. Its antigen is unidentified. A single record per CDR3 protein comes from TCRdb applying MiXCR to the RACE reads. The sample records about 40,000 distinct CDR3 sequences, just under 9% being singletons. Study conclusions and caveats: Controls formed significantly fewer large CDR3 similarity clusters than expanded TCRs did.

This sample comprised whole blood, obtained in connection with sensitization to the hapten diphenylcyclopropenone (DPC). The chain has TRBV2 and TRBJ2-3; D tentatively reads TRBD1 or TRBD2 (6 bases each). The receptor was derived from a middle-aged woman with alopecia areata. Some clones in this sample may be carry-over from other donors' samples. Here the CDR3 reads CASRMTGGTDTQYF. The CDR3 region has the DNA TGTGCCAGCAGAATGACAGGAGGGACAGATACGCAGTATTTT.